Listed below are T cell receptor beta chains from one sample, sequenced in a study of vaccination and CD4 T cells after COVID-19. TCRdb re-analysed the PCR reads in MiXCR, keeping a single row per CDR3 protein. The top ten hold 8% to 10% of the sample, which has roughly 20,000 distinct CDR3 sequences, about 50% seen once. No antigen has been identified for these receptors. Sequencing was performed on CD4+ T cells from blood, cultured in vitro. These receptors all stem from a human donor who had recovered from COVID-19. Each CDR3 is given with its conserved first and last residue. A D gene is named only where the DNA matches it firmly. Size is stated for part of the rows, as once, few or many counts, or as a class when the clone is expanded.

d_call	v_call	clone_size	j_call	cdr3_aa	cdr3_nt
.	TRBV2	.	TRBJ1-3	CASSGGLSGNTIYF	TGTGCCAGCAGTGGAGGTCTCTCTGGAAACACCATATATTTT
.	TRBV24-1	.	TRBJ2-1	CATSDLPPLGEQFF	TGTGCCACCAGTGATTTGCCACCTTTAGGCGAGCAGTTCTTC
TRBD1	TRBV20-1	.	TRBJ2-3	CSAHPGTGGSAAQYF	TGCAGTGCCCATCCCGGGACAGGGGGTTCGGCGGCGCAGTATTTT
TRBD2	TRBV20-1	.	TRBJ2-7	CSAPLAGKSSYEQYF	TGCAGTGCCCCCCTAGCGGGTAAGAGCTCCTACGAGCAGTACTTC
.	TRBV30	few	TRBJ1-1	CAWSSGTYAFF	TGTGCCTGGAGTTCCGGGACCTACGCTTTCTTT
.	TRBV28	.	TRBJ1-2	CASSPQVYGYTF	TGTGCCAGCAGTCCACAGGTCTATGGCTACACCTTC
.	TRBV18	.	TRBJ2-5	CASSPGAGRETQYF	TGTGCCAGCTCACCGGGGGCAGGCCGAGAGACCCAGTACTTC
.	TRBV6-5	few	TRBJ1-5	CASSYSDGSNQPQHF	TGTGCCAGCAGTTACTCGGACGGAAGCAATCAGCCCCAGCATTTT
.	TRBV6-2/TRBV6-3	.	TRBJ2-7	CASSYSTGTYF	TGTGCCAGCAGTTACTCGACCGGGACTTACTTC
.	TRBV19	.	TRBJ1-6	CASSPRPQDSSPLHF	TGTGCCAGTAGTCCCCGTCCCCAAGACAGCTCACCCCTCCACTTT
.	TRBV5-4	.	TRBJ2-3	CASSLASGNTDTQYF	TGTGCCAGCAGCTTGGCTTCCGGGAACACAGATACGCAGTATTTT
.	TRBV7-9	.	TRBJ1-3	CASRTTAGRGNTIYF	TGTGCCAGCAGAACCACGGCCGGACGGGGAAACACCATATATTTT
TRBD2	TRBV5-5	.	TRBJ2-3	CASSWGGTSGGADTQYF	TGTGCCAGCAGCTGGGGCGGGACTAGCGGGGGGGCAGATACGCAGTATTTT
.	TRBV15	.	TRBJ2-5	CATSRDMWGGETQYF	TGTGCCACCAGCAGAGATATGTGGGGAGGTGAGACCCAGTACTTC
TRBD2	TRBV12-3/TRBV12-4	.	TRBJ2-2	CASREGTSGTSGELFF	TGTGCCAGCAGGGAGGGGACTAGCGGGACTTCCGGGGAGCTGTTTTTT
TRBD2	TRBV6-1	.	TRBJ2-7	CATQLAGGHEQYF	TGTGCCACCCAACTAGCGGGGGGGCACGAGCAGTACTTC
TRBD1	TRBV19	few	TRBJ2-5	CASSARDRQETQYF	TGTGCCAGTAGTGCCCGGGACAGGCAAGAGACCCAGTACTTC
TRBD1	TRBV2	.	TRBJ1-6	CASSAQGASNSPLHF	TGTGCCAGCAGTGCTCAGGGGGCCAGTAATTCACCCCTCCACTTT
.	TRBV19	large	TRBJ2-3	CASRGGPTDTQYF	TGTGCCAGTAGGGGGGGGCCCACAGATACGCAGTATTTT
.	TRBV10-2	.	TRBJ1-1	CASREWGENTEAFF	TGCGCCAGCAGGGAGTGGGGGGAGAACACTGAAGCTTTCTTT
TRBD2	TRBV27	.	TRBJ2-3	CASSFIAGGRTDTQYF	TGTGCCAGCAGTTTCATAGCGGGGGGCCGCACAGATACGCAGTATTTT
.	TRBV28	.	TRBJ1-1	CASMIRGNTEAFF	TGTGCCAGCATGATTCGGGGGAACACTGAAGCTTTCTTT
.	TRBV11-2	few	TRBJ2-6	CASSLGWGSGANVLTF	TGTGCCAGCAGCCTCGGTTGGGGGTCTGGGGCCAACGTCCTGACTTTC
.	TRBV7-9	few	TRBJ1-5	CASSLESGAGQPQHF	TGTGCCAGCAGCTTAGAGTCGGGGGCCGGTCAGCCCCAGCATTTT
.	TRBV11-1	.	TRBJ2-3	CASSLGGSDTQYF	TGTGCCAGCAGCTTAGGGGGTTCAGATACGCAGTATTTT
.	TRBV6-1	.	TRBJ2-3	CASTQSSSSTDTQYF	TGTGCCAGCACCCAATCGAGCTCTAGCACAGATACGCAGTATTTT
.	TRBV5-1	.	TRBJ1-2	CASSAPGPTDHGYTF	TGCGCCAGCAGCGCACCGGGACCGACGGACCATGGCTACACCTTC
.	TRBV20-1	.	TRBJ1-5	CSAIPGTSNQPQHF	TGCAGTGCTATTCCCGGGACAAGCAATCAGCCCCAGCATTTT
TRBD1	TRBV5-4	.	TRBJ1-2	CASSGQGNYGYTF	TGTGCCAGCAGCGGACAGGGGAACTATGGCTACACCTTC
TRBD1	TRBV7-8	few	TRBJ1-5	CASSLGTGASNQPQHF	TGTGCCAGCAGCTTGGGGACAGGGGCTAGCAATCAGCCCCAGCATTTT
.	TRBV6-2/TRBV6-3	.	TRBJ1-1	CASRDWGTEAFF	TGTGCCAGCAGGGACTGGGGCACTGAAGCTTTCTTT
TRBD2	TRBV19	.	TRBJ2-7	CASSIVAGGSYEQYF	TGTGCCAGTAGTATTGTGGCGGGGGGCTCCTACGAGCAGTACTTC
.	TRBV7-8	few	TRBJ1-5	CASSIRDGDQPQHF	TGTGCCAGCAGCATACGGGACGGCGATCAGCCCCAGCATTTT
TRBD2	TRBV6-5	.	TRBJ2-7	CASSYSQLAAYEQYF	TGTGCCAGCAGTTACTCGCAACTAGCGGCCTACGAGCAGTACTTC
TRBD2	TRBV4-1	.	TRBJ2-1	CASSHHSGAVNEQFF	TGCGCCAGCAGCCACCATAGCGGGGCCGTTAATGAGCAGTTCTTC
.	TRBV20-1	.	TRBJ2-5	CSASSTREVSKTQYF	TGCAGTGCTAGTAGTACCAGGGAAGTATCGAAGACCCAGTACTTC
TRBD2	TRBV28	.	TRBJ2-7	CASSPTGGIEQYF	TGTGCCAGCAGTCCCACGGGAGGGATCGAGCAGTACTTC
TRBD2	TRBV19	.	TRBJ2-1	CASSVGLEYNEQFF	TGTGCCAGTAGTGTCGGACTAGAGTACAATGAGCAGTTCTTC
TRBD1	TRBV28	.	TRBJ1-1	CASSLQGGQGIPAFF	TGTGCCAGCAGCCTGCAGGGCGGACAGGGAATTCCCGCTTTCTTT
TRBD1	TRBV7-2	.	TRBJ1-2	CASSPQDRVGGYTF	TGTGCCAGCAGCCCCCAAGACAGGGTGGGTGGCTACACCTTC
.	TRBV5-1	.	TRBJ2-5	CASRLGFQETQYF	TGCGCCAGCAGATTGGGATTCCAAGAGACCCAGTACTTC
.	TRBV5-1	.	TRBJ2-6	CASSSGNSGANVLTF	TGCGCCAGCAGCTCCGGAAACTCTGGGGCCAACGTCCTGACTTTC
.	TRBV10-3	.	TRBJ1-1	CAISERTGNTEAFF	TGTGCCATCAGTGAACGGACGGGGAACACTGAAGCTTTCTTT
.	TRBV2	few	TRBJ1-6	CASSDVQAGISPLHF	TGTGCCAGCAGTGACGTCCAGGCGGGGATTTCACCCCTCCACTTT
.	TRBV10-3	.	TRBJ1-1	CAISERQMNTEAFF	TGTGCCATCAGTGAAAGACAGATGAACACTGAAGCTTTCTTT
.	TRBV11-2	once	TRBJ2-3	CASSLDVVRTDTQYF	TGTGCCAGCAGCTTAGATGTAGTGAGGACAGATACGCAGTATTTT
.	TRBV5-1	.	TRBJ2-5	CASSLAVGKGETQYF	TGCGCCAGCAGCTTGGCCGTAGGTAAAGGAGAGACCCAGTACTTC
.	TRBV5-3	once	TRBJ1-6	CARSPHGYGDQYNSPLHF	TGTGCCAGAAGCCCACATGGTTACGGCGACCAGTATAATTCACCCCTCCACTTT
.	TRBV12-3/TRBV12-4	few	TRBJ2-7	CASSLSRGAPIHEQYF	TGTGCCAGCAGTTTGTCACGGGGCGCCCCTATCCACGAGCAGTACTTC
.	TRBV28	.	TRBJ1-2	CASILKARVSGYTF	TGTGCCAGCATCCTAAAGGCGAGAGTCTCCGGCTACACCTTC
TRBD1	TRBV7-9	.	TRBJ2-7	CASSLMGFRDRASEQYF	TGTGCCAGCAGCTTAATGGGTTTCCGGGACAGGGCATCCGAGCAGTACTTC
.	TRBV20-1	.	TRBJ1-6	CSATTGRSYNSPLHF	TGCAGTGCGACGACCGGGCGCTCCTATAATTCACCCCTCCACTTT